The present T cell receptor (beta chain) was sequenced within a study of T cells in Graves' hyperthyroidism and ophthalmopathy. This clonotype was seen many times. V lost 4 bases, J lost 8 bases, and 11 bases stayed unmatched. From germline, CDR1 is SGHTA and CDR2 FQGTGA. The CDR3 runs 15 residues. Amplification yielded TCR beta CDR3 regions, with RNA transcripts as the source. When the TCR CDR3 underwent first-round RT-PCR, the HTBI primer set was used. In TCRdb, the multiplex PCR reads were re-called with MiXCR into one record per CDR3 protein. Of hundreds of thousands of distinct CDR3 sequences listed, about a sixth are singletons.

The TCR comes from a man aged 35-49 years with Graves' hyperthyroidism. The specimen sequenced was blood. The V and J genes are TRBV7-3 and TRBJ2-1; TRBD2 matches at 7 bases. CDR3 protein: CASSYVAGVMDEQFF. The DNA of the CDR3 is TGTGCCAGCAGCTACGTGGCGGGGGTTATGGATGAGCAGTTCTTC. Full variable domain (outside the CDR3, taken from reference TRBV7-3 and TRBJ2-1): GAGVSQTPSNKVTEKGKYVELRCDPISGHTALYWYRQSLGQGPEFLIYFQGTGAADDSGLPNDRFFAVRPEGSVSTLKIQRTERGDSAVYLCASSYVAGVMDEQFFGPGTRLTVL.